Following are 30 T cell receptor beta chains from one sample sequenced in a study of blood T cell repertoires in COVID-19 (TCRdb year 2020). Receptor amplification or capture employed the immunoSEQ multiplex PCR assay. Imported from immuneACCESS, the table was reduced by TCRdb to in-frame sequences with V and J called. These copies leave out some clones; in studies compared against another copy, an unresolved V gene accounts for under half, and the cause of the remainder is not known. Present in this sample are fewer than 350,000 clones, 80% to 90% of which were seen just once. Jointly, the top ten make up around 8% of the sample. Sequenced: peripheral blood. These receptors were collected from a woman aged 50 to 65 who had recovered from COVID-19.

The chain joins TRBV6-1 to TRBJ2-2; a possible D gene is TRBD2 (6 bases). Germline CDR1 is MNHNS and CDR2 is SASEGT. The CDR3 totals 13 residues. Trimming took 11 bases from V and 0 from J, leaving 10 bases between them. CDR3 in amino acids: CAQRAPNTGELFF. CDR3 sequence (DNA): TGTGCCCAGCGGGCACCGAACACCGGGGAGCTGTTTTTT.

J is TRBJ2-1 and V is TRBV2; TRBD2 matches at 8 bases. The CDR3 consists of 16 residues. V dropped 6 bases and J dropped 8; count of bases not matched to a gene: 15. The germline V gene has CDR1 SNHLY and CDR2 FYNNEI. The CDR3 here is CASRAALGGGRYEQFF. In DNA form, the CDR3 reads TGTGCCAGCAGGGCCGCCCTCGGGGGGGGCCGCTATGAGCAGTTCTTC.

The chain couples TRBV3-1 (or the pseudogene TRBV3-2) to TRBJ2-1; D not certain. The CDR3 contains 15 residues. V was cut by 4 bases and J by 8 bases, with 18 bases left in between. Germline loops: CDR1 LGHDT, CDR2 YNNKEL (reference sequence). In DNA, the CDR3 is TGTGCCAGCAGCCCAGACCCACTAACCCCCCATGAGCAGTTCTTC. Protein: CASSPDPLTPHEQFF.

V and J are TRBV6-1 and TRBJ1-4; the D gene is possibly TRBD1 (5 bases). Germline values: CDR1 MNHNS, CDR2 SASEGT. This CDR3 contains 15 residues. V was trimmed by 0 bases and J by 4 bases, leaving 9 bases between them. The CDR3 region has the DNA TGTGCCAGCAGTGAAGCAGGAGGGGTTAATGAAAAACTGTTTTTT. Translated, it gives CASSEAGGVNEKLFF.

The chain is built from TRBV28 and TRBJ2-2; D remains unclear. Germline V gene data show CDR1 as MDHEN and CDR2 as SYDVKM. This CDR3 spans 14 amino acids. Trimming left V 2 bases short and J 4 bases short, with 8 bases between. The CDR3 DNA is TGTGCCAGCAGTTTAATAGACTCCACCGGGGAGCTGTTTTTT. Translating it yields CASSLIDSTGELFF.

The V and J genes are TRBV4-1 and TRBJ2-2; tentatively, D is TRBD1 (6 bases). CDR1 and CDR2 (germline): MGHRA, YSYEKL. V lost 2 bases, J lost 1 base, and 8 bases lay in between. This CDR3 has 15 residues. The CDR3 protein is CASSQTTGNTGELFF. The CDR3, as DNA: TGCGCCAGCAGCCAAACGACAGGGAACACCGGGGAGCTGTTTTTT.

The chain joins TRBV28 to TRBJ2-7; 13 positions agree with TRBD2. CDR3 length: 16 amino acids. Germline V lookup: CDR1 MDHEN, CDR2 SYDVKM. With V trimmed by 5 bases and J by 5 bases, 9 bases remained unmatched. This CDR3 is CASSAYRLAGGHEQYF. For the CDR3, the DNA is TGTGCCAGCAGTGCTTACAGACTAGCGGGGGGCCACGAGCAGTACTTC.

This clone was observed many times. The CDR3 region is CASTDGVYEQYF. The CDR3, as DNA: TGTGCCAGCACCGACGGGGTCTACGAGCAGTACTTC. The gene calls are TRBV6-4 and TRBJ2-7; weak D call: TRBD2 (5 bases). V was cut by 7 bases and J by 3 bases, with 10 bases left in between. Germline CDR1 and CDR2: MRHNA and SNTAGT. This CDR3 has 12 amino acids.

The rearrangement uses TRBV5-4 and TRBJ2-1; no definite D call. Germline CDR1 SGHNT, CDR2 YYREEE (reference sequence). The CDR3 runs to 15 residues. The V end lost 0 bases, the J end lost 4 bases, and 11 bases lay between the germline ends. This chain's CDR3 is CASSLELGQYNEQFF. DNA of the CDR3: TGTGCCAGCAGCTTGGAGCTTGGGCAATACAATGAGCAGTTCTTC. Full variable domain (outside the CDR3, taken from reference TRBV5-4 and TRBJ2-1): ETGVTQSPTHLIKTRGQQVTLRCSSQSGHNTVSWYQQALGQGPQFIFQYYREEENGRGNFPPRFSGLQFPNYSSELNVNALELDDSALYLCASSLELGQYNEQFFGPGTRLTVL.

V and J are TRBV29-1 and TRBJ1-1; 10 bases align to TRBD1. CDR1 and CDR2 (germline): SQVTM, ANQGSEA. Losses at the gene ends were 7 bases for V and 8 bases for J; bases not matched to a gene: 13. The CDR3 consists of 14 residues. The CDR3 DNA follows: TGCAGCGGCAGCCGCGGGACAGGGGCCTACGAAGCTTTCTTT. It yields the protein CSGSRGTGAYEAFF.

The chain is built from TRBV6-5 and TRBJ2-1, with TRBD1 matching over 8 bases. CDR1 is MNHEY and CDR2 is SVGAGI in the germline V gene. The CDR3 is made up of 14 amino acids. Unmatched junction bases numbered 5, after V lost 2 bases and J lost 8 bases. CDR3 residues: CASSYRQGADEQFF. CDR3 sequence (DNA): TGTGCCAGCAGTTACCGGCAGGGGGCCGATGAGCAGTTCTTC.

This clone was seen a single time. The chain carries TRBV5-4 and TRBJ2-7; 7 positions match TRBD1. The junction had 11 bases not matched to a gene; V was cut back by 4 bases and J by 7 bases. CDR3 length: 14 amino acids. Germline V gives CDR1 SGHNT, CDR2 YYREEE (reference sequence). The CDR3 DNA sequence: TGTGCCAGCAGCCTTGGAGGACAGGTTCTAGAGCAGTACTTC. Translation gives CASSLGGQVLEQYF.

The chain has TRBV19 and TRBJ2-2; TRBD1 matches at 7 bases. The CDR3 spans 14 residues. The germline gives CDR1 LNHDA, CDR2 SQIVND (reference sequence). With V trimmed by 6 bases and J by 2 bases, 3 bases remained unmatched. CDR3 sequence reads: CASRWDSNTGELFF. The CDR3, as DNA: TGTGCCAGTAGGTGGGACAGCAACACCGGGGAGCTGTTTTTT.

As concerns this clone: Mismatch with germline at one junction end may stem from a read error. The CDR3: CAISGASYEQYF. The CDR3 DNA sequence: TGTGCCATAAGTGGGGCGAGCTACGAGCAGTACTTC. This rearrangement joins TRBV10-3 to TRBJ2-7; D might be TRBD1 (5 bases). The germline gives CDR1 ENHRY, CDR2 SYGVKD. This CDR3 region has 12 residues.

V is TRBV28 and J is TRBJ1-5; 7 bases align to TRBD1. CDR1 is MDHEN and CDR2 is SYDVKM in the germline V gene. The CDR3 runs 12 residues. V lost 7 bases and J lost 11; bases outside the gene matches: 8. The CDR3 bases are TGTGCCAGCACTCTCCGCCAGGGGGCCCAGCATTTT. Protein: CASTLRQGAQHF.

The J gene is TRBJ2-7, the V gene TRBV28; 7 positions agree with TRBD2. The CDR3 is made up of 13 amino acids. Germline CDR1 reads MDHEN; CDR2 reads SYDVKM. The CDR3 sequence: CATTGGTTYEQYF. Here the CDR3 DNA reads TGTGCTACAACGGGGGGAACCACCTACGAGCAGTACTTC. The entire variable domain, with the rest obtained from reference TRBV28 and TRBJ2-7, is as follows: DVKVTQSSRYLVKRTGEKVFLECVQDMDHENMFWYRQDPGLGLRLIYFSYDVKMKEKGDIPEGYSVSREKKERFSLILESASTNQTSMYLCATTGGTTYEQYFGPGTRLTVT.

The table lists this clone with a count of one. CDR3 bases: TGTGCCAGCAGCTTGGAGCAGGCAGACTATGGCTACACCTTC. Translated, it gives CASSLEQADYGYTF. The chain uses TRBV5-6 and TRBJ1-2; the D is unclear. V was clipped by 0 bases and J by 3 bases, with 9 bases between them. The CDR3 runs 14 residues. Germline V lookup: CDR1 SGHDT, CDR2 YYEEEE.

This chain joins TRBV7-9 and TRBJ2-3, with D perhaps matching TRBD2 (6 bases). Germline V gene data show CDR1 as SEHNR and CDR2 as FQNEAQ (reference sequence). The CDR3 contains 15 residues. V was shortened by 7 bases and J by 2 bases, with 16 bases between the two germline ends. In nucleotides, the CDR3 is TGTGCCAGCATGCCCGGGAGCCTCGACACAGATACGCAGTATTTT. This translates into CASMPGSLDTDTQYF.

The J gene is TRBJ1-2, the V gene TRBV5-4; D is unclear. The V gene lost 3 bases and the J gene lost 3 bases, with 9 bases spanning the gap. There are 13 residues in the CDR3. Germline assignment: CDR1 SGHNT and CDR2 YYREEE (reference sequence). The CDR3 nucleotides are TGTGCCAGCAGCTCTGATCCAGACTATGGCTACACCTTC. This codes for CASSSDPDYGYTF.

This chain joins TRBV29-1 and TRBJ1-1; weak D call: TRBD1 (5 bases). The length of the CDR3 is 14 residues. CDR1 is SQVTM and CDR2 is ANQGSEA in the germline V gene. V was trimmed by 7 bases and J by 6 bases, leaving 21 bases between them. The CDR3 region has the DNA TGCAGCGCCGGGGACCTCCGGAGGGGCCCTGAAGCTTTCTTT. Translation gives CSAGDLRRGPEAFF.

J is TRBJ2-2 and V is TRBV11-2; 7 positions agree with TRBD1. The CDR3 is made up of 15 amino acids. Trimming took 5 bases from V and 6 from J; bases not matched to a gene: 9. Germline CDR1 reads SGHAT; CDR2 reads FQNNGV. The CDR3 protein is CASSRSRGMAGELFF. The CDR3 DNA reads TGTGCCAGCAGCCGGAGCAGGGGGATGGCCGGGGAGCTGTTTTTT. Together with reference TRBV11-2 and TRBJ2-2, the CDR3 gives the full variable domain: EAGVAQSPRYKIIEKRQSVAFWCNPISGHATLYWYQQILGQGPKLLIQFQNNGVVDDSQLPKDRFSAERLKGVDSTLKIQPAKLEDSAVYLCASSRSRGMAGELFFGEGSRLTVL.

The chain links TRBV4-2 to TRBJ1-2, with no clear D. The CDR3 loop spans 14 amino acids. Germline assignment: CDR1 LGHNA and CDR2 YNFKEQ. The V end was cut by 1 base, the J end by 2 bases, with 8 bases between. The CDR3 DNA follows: TGTGCCAGCAGCCAAGTCGGCAGGAACTATGGCTACACCTTC. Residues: CASSQVGRNYGYTF.

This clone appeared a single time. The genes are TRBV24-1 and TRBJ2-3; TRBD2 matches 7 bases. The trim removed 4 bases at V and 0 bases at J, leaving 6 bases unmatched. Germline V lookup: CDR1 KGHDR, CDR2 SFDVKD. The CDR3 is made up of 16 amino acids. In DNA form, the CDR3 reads TGTGCCACCAGTGACCCGCTAGCGGCTAGCACAGATACGCAGTATTTT. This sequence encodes CATSDPLAASTDTQYF.

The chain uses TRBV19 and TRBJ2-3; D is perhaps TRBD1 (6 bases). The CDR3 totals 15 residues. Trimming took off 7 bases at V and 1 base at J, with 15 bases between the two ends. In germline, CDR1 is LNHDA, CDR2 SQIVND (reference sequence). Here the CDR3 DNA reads TGTGCCAGTACAACCACTGGGGGCGGCACAGATACGCAGTATTTT. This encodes CASTTTGGGTDTQYF.

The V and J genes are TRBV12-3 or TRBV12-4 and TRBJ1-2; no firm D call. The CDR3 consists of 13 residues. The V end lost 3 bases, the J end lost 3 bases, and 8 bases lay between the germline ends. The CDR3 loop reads CASSLKGDYGYTF. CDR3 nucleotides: TGTGCCAGCAGTTTGAAAGGAGACTATGGCTACACCTTC.

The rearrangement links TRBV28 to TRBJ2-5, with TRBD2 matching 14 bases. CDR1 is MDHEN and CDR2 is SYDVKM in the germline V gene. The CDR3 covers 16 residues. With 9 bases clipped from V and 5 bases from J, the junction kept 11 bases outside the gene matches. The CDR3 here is CASRPGLAGAGETQYF. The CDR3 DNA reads TGTGCCAGTCGACCGGGACTAGCGGGAGCGGGGGAGACCCAGTACTTC.

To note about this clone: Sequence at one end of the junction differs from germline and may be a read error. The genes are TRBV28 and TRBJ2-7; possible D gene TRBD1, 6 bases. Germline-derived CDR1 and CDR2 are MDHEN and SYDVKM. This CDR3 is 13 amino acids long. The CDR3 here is CASSLSGVYEQYF. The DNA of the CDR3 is TGTGCCAGCAGCTTATCAGGGGTCTACGAGCAGTACTTC.

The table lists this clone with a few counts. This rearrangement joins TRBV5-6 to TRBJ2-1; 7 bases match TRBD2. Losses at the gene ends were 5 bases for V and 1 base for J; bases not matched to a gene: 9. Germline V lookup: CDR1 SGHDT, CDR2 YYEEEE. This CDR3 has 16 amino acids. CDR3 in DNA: TGTGCCAGCAGGTTTTTAAGCGGGGATTCCTACAATGAGCAGTTCTTC. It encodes CASRFLSGDSYNEQFF.

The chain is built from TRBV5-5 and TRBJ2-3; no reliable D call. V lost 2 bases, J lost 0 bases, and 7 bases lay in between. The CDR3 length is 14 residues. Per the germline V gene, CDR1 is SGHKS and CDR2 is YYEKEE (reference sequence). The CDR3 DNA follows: TGTGCCAGCAGCTTAACCGGGAGCACAGATACGCAGTATTTT. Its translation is CASSLTGSTDTQYF.

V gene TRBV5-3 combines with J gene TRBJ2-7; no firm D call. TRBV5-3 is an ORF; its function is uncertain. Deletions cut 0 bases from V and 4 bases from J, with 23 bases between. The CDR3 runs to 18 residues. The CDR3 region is CARSLARLQHLVPYEQYF. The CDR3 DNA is TGTGCCAGAAGCTTGGCGCGGCTCCAGCACCTAGTTCCTTACGAGCAGTACTTC.